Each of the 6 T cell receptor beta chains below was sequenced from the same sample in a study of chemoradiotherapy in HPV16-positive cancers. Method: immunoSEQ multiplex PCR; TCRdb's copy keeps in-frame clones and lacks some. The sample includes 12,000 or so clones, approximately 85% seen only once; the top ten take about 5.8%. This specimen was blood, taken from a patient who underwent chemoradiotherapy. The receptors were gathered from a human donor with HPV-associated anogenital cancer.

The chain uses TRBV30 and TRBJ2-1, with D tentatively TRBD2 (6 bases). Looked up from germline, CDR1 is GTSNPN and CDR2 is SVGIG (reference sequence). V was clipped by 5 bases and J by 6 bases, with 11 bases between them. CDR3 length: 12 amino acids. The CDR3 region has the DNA TGTGCCTGGGGGACTTTTGGCAATGAGCAGTTCTTC. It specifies CAWGTFGNEQFF.

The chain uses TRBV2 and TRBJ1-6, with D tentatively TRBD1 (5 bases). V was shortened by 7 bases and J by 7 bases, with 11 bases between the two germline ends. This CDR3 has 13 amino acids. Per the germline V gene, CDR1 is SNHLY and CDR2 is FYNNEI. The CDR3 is CASMYRQNSPLHF. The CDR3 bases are TGTGCCAGCATGTACAGGCAAAATTCACCCCTCCACTTT.

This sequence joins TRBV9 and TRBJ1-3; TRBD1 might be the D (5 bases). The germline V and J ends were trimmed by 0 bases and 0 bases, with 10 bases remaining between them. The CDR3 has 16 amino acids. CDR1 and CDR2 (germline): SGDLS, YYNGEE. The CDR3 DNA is TGTGCCAGCAGCGTAGGTACAGGCCGCTCTGGAAACACCATATATTTT. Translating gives CASSVGTGRSGNTIYF.

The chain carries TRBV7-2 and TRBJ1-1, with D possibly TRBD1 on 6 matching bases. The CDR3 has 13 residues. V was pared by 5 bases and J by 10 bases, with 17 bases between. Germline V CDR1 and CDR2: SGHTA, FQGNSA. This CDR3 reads CASSHGGPRRAFF. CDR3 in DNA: TGTGCCAGCAGCCATGGGGGCCCAAGGCGAGCTTTCTTT.

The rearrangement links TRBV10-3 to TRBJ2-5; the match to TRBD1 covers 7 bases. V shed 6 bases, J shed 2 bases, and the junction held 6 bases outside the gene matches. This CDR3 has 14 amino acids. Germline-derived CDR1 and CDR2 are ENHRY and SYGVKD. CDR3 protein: CAISAGQVQETQYF. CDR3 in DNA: TGTGCCATCAGCGCTGGACAGGTACAAGAGACCCAGTACTTC.

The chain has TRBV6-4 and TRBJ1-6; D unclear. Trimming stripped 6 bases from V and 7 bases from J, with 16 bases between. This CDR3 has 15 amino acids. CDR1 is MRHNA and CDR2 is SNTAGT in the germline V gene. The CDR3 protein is CASRREARTNSPLHF. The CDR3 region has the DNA TGTGCCAGCAGACGAGAGGCGCGGACCAATTCACCCCTCCACTTT.